The rows below give T cell receptor beta chains drawn from one sample of a study of a mutant IDH1 vaccine in newly diagnosed glioma. No antigen has been identified for these receptors. The method was immunoSEQ multiplex PCR; TCRdb's version includes in-frame clones alone and lacks a portion of them. The table records 35,000 to 45,000 clones, 91% of them present only once. Material: PBMCs, obtained from a glioma patient whose treatment included an IDH1 peptide vaccine. The receptors here all came from a man aged 50-59 years with glioma. The CDR3 runs from the conserved cysteine through the conserved F or W. Fields, in order: J gene, V gene, D gene, clone size, CDR3 DNA, CDR3 protein. A D gene is named only where the DNA matches it firmly. Expanded clones get a size class; other rows say once, few or many, or leave the size out.

j_gene: TRBJ2-3
v_gene: TRBV30
d_gene: NA
abundance: NA
CDR3nt: TGTGCCTGGAGTAGGGGTCGCCCCACAGATACGCAGTATTTT
CDR3aa: CAWSRGRPTDTQYF

j_gene: TRBJ2-1
v_gene: TRBV30
d_gene: TRBD1
abundance: NA
CDR3nt: TGTGCCTGGCTGGACAGGGGTAATGAGCAGTTCTTC
CDR3aa: CAWLDRGNEQFF

j_gene: TRBJ2-7
v_gene: TRBV15
d_gene: TRBD2
abundance: NA
CDR3nt: TGTGCCACCAGCAGAGAAAGGAGCGGGAGATCCTACGAGCAGTACTTC
CDR3aa: CATSRERSGRSYEQYF

j_gene: TRBJ1-2
v_gene: TRBV19
d_gene: NA
abundance: few
CDR3nt: TGTGCCAGTAGTAGGTTTAACTATGGCTACACCTTC
CDR3aa: CASSRFNYGYTF

j_gene: TRBJ1-2
v_gene: TRBV4-3
d_gene: TRBD1
abundance: few
CDR3nt: TGCGCCAGCAGCCAAGATCCCGGGACAGCCTATGGCTACACCTTC
CDR3aa: CASSQDPGTAYGYTF

j_gene: TRBJ2-7
v_gene: TRBV27
d_gene: TRBD2
abundance: NA
CDR3nt: TGTGCCAGCAGTTCAGCGGGAGGACGCTACGAGCAGTACTTC
CDR3aa: CASSSAGGRYEQYF

j_gene: TRBJ1-6
v_gene: TRBV6-5
d_gene: TRBD1
abundance: NA
CDR3nt: TGTGCCAGCAGGACAGGGAGCTCCTATAATTCACCCCTCCACTTT
CDR3aa: CASRTGSSYNSPLHF

j_gene: TRBJ2-3
v_gene: TRBV2
d_gene: TRBD1
abundance: NA
CDR3nt: TGTGCCAGCAGTCTAGGGGGGACAGGGGGGACAGATACGCAGTATTTT
CDR3aa: CASSLGGTGGTDTQYF

j_gene: TRBJ2-2
v_gene: TRBV19
d_gene: NA
abundance: NA
CDR3nt: TGTGCCAGTAGTATAGGGCATAGCACCGGGGAGCTGTTTTTT
CDR3aa: CASSIGHSTGELFF

j_gene: TRBJ2-1
v_gene: TRBV20-1
d_gene: TRBD1
abundance: NA
CDR3nt: TGCAGTGCTAGAGCCGACAGGGCTGTCCTCTTC
CDR3aa: CSARADRAVLF

j_gene: TRBJ2-1
v_gene: TRBV5-1
d_gene: NA
abundance: NA
CDR3nt: TGCGCCAGCAGCGGGGGACCTGAGCAGTTCTTC
CDR3aa: CASSGGPEQFF

j_gene: TRBJ2-1
v_gene: TRBV5-6
d_gene: TRBD2
abundance: NA
CDR3nt: TGTGCCAGCAGCTTGGGACATAGCGGGGGATCCTACAATGAGCAGTTCTTC
CDR3aa: CASSLGHSGGSYNEQFF

j_gene: TRBJ1-1
v_gene: TRBV19
d_gene: TRBD1
abundance: NA
CDR3nt: TGTGCCAGTAGTACCACAGGGGGGATTATGAACACTGAAGCTTTCTTT
CDR3aa: CASSTTGGIMNTEAFF

j_gene: TRBJ1-4
v_gene: TRBV7-8
d_gene: NA
abundance: NA
CDR3nt: TGTGCCAGCAGCGCCCTGGAGGGGCGTAATGAAAAACTGTTTTTT
CDR3aa: CASSALEGRNEKLFF

j_gene: TRBJ2-7
v_gene: TRBV27
d_gene: NA
abundance: NA
CDR3nt: TGTGCCAGCAGTTTATCTCCCCCCTACGAGCAGTACTTC
CDR3aa: CASSLSPPYEQYF

j_gene: TRBJ2-7
v_gene: TRBV7-2
d_gene: NA
abundance: NA
CDR3nt: TGTGCCAGCAGCCAGACAGCCTCCTACGAGCAGTACTTC
CDR3aa: CASSQTASYEQYF

j_gene: TRBJ2-1
v_gene: TRBV12-5
d_gene: NA
abundance: NA
CDR3nt: TGTGCTAGTGGTTTGCTTACTAGCCCGAAGGTTAATGAGCAGTTCTTC
CDR3aa: CASGLLTSPKVNEQFF

j_gene: TRBJ2-1
v_gene: TRBV30
d_gene: TRBD2
abundance: NA
CDR3nt: TGTGCCTGGGATCGAAGCACCACACCCTCACTAGCGGCAAGGATAAATGAGCAGTTCTTC
CDR3aa: CAWDRSTTPSLAARINEQFF

j_gene: TRBJ2-5
v_gene: TRBV6-5
d_gene: NA
abundance: few
CDR3nt: TGTGCCAGCACCGGCCCCGGGCAGAACCAAGAGACCCAGTACTTC
CDR3aa: CASTGPGQNQETQYF

j_gene: TRBJ2-3
v_gene: TRBV4-3
d_gene: NA
abundance: NA
CDR3nt: TGCGCCAGCAGCCAAGAACAGAGCACAGATACGCAGTATTTT
CDR3aa: CASSQEQSTDTQYF

j_gene: TRBJ2-5
v_gene: TRBV6-6
d_gene: NA
abundance: NA
CDR3nt: TGTGCCAGCAGTTACTCCGGGGAGACCCAGTACTTC
CDR3aa: CASSYSGETQYF

j_gene: TRBJ2-3
v_gene: TRBV18
d_gene: NA
abundance: NA
CDR3nt: TGTGCCAGCTCACCACCAATTGGCAGGACTGCTAATGCGCAGTATTTT
CDR3aa: CASSPPIGRTANAQYF

j_gene: TRBJ1-5
v_gene: TRBV5-1
d_gene: NA
abundance: NA
CDR3nt: TGCGCCGGGCCTGGTGGGGTTCAGCCCCAGCATTTT
CDR3aa: CAGPGGVQPQHF

j_gene: TRBJ2-5
v_gene: TRBV25-1
d_gene: TRBD1
abundance: NA
CDR3nt: TGTGCCAGCAGGGACAGGGGGCGGGAGACCCAGTACTTC
CDR3aa: CASRDRGRETQYF

j_gene: TRBJ1-3
v_gene: TRBV9
d_gene: NA
abundance: NA
CDR3nt: TGTGCCAGCAGCGTAGGCCCGGCGAACTCTGGAAACACCATATATTTT
CDR3aa: CASSVGPANSGNTIYF

j_gene: TRBJ2-1
v_gene: TRBV10-1
d_gene: NA
abundance: NA
CDR3nt: TGCGCCAGCAGTGAGTCGACAGGGAGGTCCTACAATGAGCAGTTCTTC
CDR3aa: CASSESTGRSYNEQFF

j_gene: TRBJ1-1
v_gene: TRBV5-6
d_gene: TRBD1
abundance: NA
CDR3nt: TGTGCCAGCAGCTTGGCCCTGACAGGGCGGGAAGCTTTCTTT
CDR3aa: CASSLALTGREAFF

j_gene: TRBJ1-1
v_gene: TRBV29-1
d_gene: NA
abundance: NA
CDR3nt: TGCAGCGAATCGGGACCAGGGAACACTGAAGCTTTCTTT
CDR3aa: CSESGPGNTEAFF